These 18 T cell receptor beta chains were all obtained from the same sample, sequenced in a study of early T cells in non-severe SARS-CoV-2 infection. Each CDR3 protein gets one entry after TCRdb re-called the 5' RACE reads with MiXCR. Seen here are around 68,000 distinct CDR3 sequences, roughly 12% observed once, and the top ten hold under 1.5%. The sample consisted of whole blood, taken at baseline. These TCRs come from an adult who was a healthcare worker with PCR-confirmed SARS-CoV-2 infection or an uninfected control (not recorded which).

V and J are TRBV7-2 and TRBJ2-3; D is possibly TRBD1 or TRBD2 (5 bases each). The CDR3 runs 13 residues. CDR1 SGHTA and CDR2 FQGNSA come from the germline V gene. The V gene lost 2 bases and the J gene lost 4 bases, with 7 bases spanning the gap. Written as DNA, the CDR3 is TGTGCCAGCAGCTTATTGGGGGCAGATACGCAGTATTTT. This gives the protein CASSLLGADTQYF.

This clonotype was counted a few times. The chain has TRBV5-1 and TRBJ2-3; 7 bases align to TRBD2. Germline lookup yields CDR1 SGHRS and CDR2 YFSETQ. CDR3 length equals 16 residues. V trimming: 0 bases; J trimming: 0 bases; junction bases outside the gene matches: 4. The CDR3 region has the DNA TGCGCCAGCAGCTTGGCTAGCGGAGGAAGCACAGATACGCAGTATTTT. Protein: CASSLASGGSTDTQYF.

Ten or more counts support this clonotype. The chain has TRBV20-1 and TRBJ2-7, with no clear D. Germline V CDR1 and CDR2: DFQATT, SNEGSKA (reference sequence). V was trimmed by 3 bases and J by 0 bases, leaving 15 bases between them. CDR3 length: 15 residues. In DNA form, the CDR3 reads TGCAGTGCTAGGTATCGGGCTGGAAGCTCCTACGAGCAGTACTTC. This translates into CSARYRAGSSYEQYF.

There are many counts of this clonotype. This chain joins TRBV9 and TRBJ2-1; 9 nucleotides agree with TRBD1. The CDR3 totals 17 residues. The junction had 9 bases not matched to a gene; V was cut back by 1 base and J by 4 bases. Germline assignment: CDR1 SGDLS and CDR2 YYNGEE. The CDR3 nucleotides are TGTGCCAGCAGCGTACGTTACTCCGGGACAGGGTACAATGAGCAGTTCTTC. Translating gives CASSVRYSGTGYNEQFF.

In its sample, this clonotype was seen many times. This chain connects TRBV19 to TRBJ2-3; the match to TRBD1 covers 8 bases. The trim removed 7 bases at V and 7 bases at J, leaving 13 bases unmatched. This CDR3 has 15 residues. Germline V gene sequence: CDR1 LNHDA, CDR2 SQIVND (reference sequence). The DNA for the CDR3 is TGTGCCAGTAACTCCCCGGGACAGGTTTCACATACGCAGTATTTT. Translating it yields CASNSPGQVSHTQYF.

This clonotype was seen ten or more times. The chain recombines TRBV7-9 with TRBJ2-7; D is uncertain. Germline CDR1 and CDR2: SEHNR and FQNEAQ (reference sequence). The CDR3 is 12 amino acids. The V end was cut by 2 bases, the J end by 6 bases, with 8 bases between. CDR3 nucleotide sequence: TGTGCCAGCAGCTTAAATTCCGGCGAGCAGTACTTC. Protein sequence: CASSLNSGEQYF.

In this sample, this clonotype turned up a few times. V is TRBV6-6 and J is TRBJ2-1; 7 bases map to TRBD1. Looked up from germline, CDR1 is MNHNY and CDR2 is SVGAGI (reference sequence). Unmatched junction bases numbered 12, after V lost 6 bases and J lost 7 bases. This CDR3 is built from 15 residues. The CDR3 nucleotides read TGTGCCAGCAGACCCGGGACAGACGCTCGGAATGAGCAGTTCTTC. Translating it yields CASRPGTDARNEQFF.

This chain links TRBV20-1 with TRBJ2-5, with 11 bases fitting TRBD2. Germline loops: CDR1 DFQATT, CDR2 SNEGSKA (reference sequence). V trimming: 6 bases; J trimming: 4 bases; junction bases outside the gene matches: 7. CDR3 size: 14 residues. CDR3 in DNA: TGCAGTGCCCTGGACCTAGCGGGAGGAGAGACCCAGTACTTC. Protein: CSALDLAGGETQYF.

Many counts were recorded for this clonotype. The genes are TRBV4-2 and TRBJ2-7; TRBD2 matches at 9 bases. The CDR3 consists of 16 residues. Germline V gene data show CDR1 as LGHNA and CDR2 as YNFKEQ. Trimming took 1 base from V and 5 from J; bases not matched to a gene: 9. The CDR3 reads CASSQGLAENKDEQYF. The DNA for the CDR3 is TGTGCCAGCAGCCAAGGACTAGCGGAAAACAAGGACGAGCAGTACTTC.

At least ten counts were recorded for this clonotype. The gene calls are TRBV6-2 or TRBV6-3 and TRBJ1-5; D may be TRBD1 (6 bases). CDR1 and CDR2 (germline): MNHEY, SVGEGT. The ends were cut back, 6 bases at V and 5 bases at J, with 20 bases in the middle. The CDR3 loop spans 16 amino acids. The CDR3 is CASSSITGHLYQPQHF. As DNA, the CDR3 is TGTGCCAGCAGCTCCATCACGGGACACCTTTATCAGCCCCAGCATTTT.

This clonotype was seen a few times. The genes are TRBV10-3 and TRBJ1-1; D not certain. The germline V gene has CDR1 ENHRY and CDR2 SYGVKD. Trimming stripped 10 bases from V and 0 bases from J, with 12 bases between. The CDR3 has 13 residues. The DNA for the CDR3 is TGTGCCAAGTCGCAGGCTATGAACACTGAAGCTTTCTTT. It encodes CAKSQAMNTEAFF.

The V call is TRBV28, the J call TRBJ2-1; no clear D gene. Per germline, CDR1 MDHEN and CDR2 SYDVKM. V shed 7 bases and J shed 4 bases, with 11 bases lying between them. This CDR3 has 13 amino acids. The CDR3 DNA is TGTGCCAGCATAAGGTTTGGGTACAATGAGCAGTTCTTC. Translating it yields CASIRFGYNEQFF.

This clonotype has ten or more counts. V gene TRBV5-1 combines with J gene TRBJ1-2; D might be TRBD1 (6 bases). Germline values: CDR1 SGHRS, CDR2 YFSETQ. This CDR3 contains 15 residues. Trimming pared 2 bases from V and 2 bases from J, leaving 13 bases between. CDR3 DNA sequence: TGCGCCAGCAGCTTAGAGATACAGGGCAACTATGGCTACACCTTC. This encodes CASSLEIQGNYGYTF.

The chain carries TRBV6-4 and TRBJ1-1; no firm D call. The germline V gene encodes CDR1 MRHNA and CDR2 SNTAGT. The CDR3 is made up of 13 amino acids. V lost 2 bases, J lost 1 base, and 5 bases lay in between. The CDR3 protein is CASSDKANTEAFF. DNA for the CDR3: TGTGCCAGCAGTGACAAGGCGAACACTGAAGCTTTCTTT.

This clonotype was seen ten or more times. The V and J genes are TRBV6-2 or TRBV6-3 and TRBJ2-3; D may be TRBD2 (5 bases). The CDR3 consists of 12 residues. CDR1 is MNHEY and CDR2 is SVGEGT in the germline V gene. V was shortened by 6 bases and J by 7 bases, with 11 bases between the two germline ends. CDR3 amino acids: CASSPEGYTQYF. DNA of the CDR3: TGTGCCAGCAGCCCCGAGGGATATACGCAGTATTTT.

This chain uses TRBV5-1 with TRBJ1-4; possible D gene TRBD1, 6 bases. Per germline, CDR1 SGHRS and CDR2 YFSETQ. CDR3 length equals 14 residues. Trimming pared 4 bases from V and 7 bases from J, leaving 14 bases between. CDR3 protein: CASSLRGFSEKLFF. As DNA, the CDR3 is TGCGCCAGCAGCCTAAGGGGGTTTAGTGAAAAACTGTTTTTT.

There are a few counts of this clonotype. The V and J genes are TRBV24-1 and TRBJ2-3, with D possibly TRBD2 on 5 matching bases. Germline values: CDR1 KGHDR, CDR2 SFDVKD. This CDR3 has 16 residues. V shed 2 bases and J shed 1 base, with 12 bases lying between them. The CDR3 sequence is CATSDYSVLGTDTQYF. As DNA, the CDR3 is TGTGCCACCAGTGATTATAGCGTCCTCGGCACAGATACGCAGTATTTT.

The V and J genes are TRBV7-9 and TRBJ1-1; D is undetermined. The V end lost 5 bases, the J end lost 1 base, and 11 bases lay between the germline ends. CDR3 length: 14 residues. Germline lookup yields CDR1 SEHNR and CDR2 FQNEAQ (reference sequence). The CDR3 DNA reads TGTGCCAGCAGCCCCAGTTGGGGGAACACTGAAGCTTTCTTT. Residues: CASSPSWGNTEAFF.